These T cell receptor beta chains were read from a single sample in a study of cytomegalovirus exposure and HLA in healthy donors. Sequencing was performed with immunoSEQ multiplex PCR; in TCRdb, only in-frame clones are kept and a portion is missing. The table records roughly 120,000 clones, roughly 66% of them present only once. The sequenced sample consisted of PBMCs. All receptors come from a man in his fifties or sixties in good health and CMV-seropositive. Each CDR3 is given with its conserved first and last residue. D genes are given only for firm matches. The listing skips clone size in some rows; elsewhere it reads once, few, many or a size class.

cdr3_aa cdr3_nt v_call clone_size j_call d_call
CASRTGTGVAGELFF TGTGCCAGCAGAACCGGGACAGGGGTTGCCGGGGAGCTGTTTTTT TRBV5-4 - TRBJ2-2 TRBD1
CASRSWTGSSYNEQFF TGTGCCAGCAGGTCTTGGACGGGGAGCTCCTACAATGAGCAGTTCTTC TRBV5-8 - TRBJ2-1 -
CASTTTGWGNQPQHF TGTGCCAGCACAACAACAGGGTGGGGGAATCAGCCCCAGCATTTT TRBV6-1 few TRBJ1-5 -
CASSTTGDTEAFF TGTGCCAGCAGCACTACGGGGGACACTGAAGCTTTCTTT TRBV9 - TRBJ1-1 -
CASSFSGTTNTEAFF TGTGCCAGCAGCTTTTCCGGGACAACGAACACTGAAGCTTTCTTT TRBV13 - TRBJ1-1 -
CASSSQGAVSNQPQHF TGTGCCAGCTCATCCCAGGGCGCCGTTAGCAATCAGCCCCAGCATTTT TRBV18 few TRBJ1-5 -
CATSRDQARANQPQHF TGTGCCACCAGCAGAGATCAAGCTCGAGCCAATCAGCCCCAGCATTTT TRBV15 once TRBJ1-5 -
CASTTGRSITYEQFF TGCGCCAGCACAACCGGGAGATCCATAACGTATGAGCAGTTCTTC TRBV5-1 - TRBJ2-1 -
CASSEVQGVSREQYF TGTGCCAGCAGTGAGGTACAGGGGGTATCTCGCGAGCAGTACTTC TRBV2 - TRBJ2-7 TRBD1
CASSQGLAGVTDTQYF TGCGCCAGCAGCCAAGGACTAGCGGGGGTTACAGATACGCAGTATTTT TRBV4-1 once TRBJ2-3 TRBD2
CASRGQGRQYF TGTGCCAGCAGAGGACAGGGGAGACAGTACTTC TRBV6-5 - TRBJ2-7 TRBD1
CASSLVGTDSGNTIYF TGTGCCAGCAGCTTAGTCGGGACAGACTCTGGAAACACCATATATTTT TRBV7-2 - TRBJ1-3 TRBD1
CASSLAVTGTLETQYF TGCGCCAGCAGCTTGGCTGTGACAGGGACCCTCGAGACCCAGTACTTC TRBV5-1 - TRBJ2-5 TRBD1
CATGNEKLFF TGTGCCACGGGGAATGAAAAACTGTTTTTT TRBV30 - TRBJ1-4 -
CASRSGFTNYGYTF TGTGCCAGCAGATCAGGATTTACTAACTATGGCTACACCTTC TRBV6-5 - TRBJ1-2 -
CASSQPRTGYNSPLHF TGTGCCAGCAGCCAGCCACGGACAGGTTATAATTCACCCCTCCACTTT TRBV7-9 once TRBJ1-6 TRBD1
CASSWNRAYNEQFF TGTGCCAGCAGCTGGAACCGGGCCTACAATGAGCAGTTCTTC TRBV11-2 - TRBJ2-1 -
CASSLSPGQTGYTF TGCGCCAGCAGCTTATCTCCCGGACAGACTGGCTACACCTTC TRBV5-1 few TRBJ1-2 -
CASSYQGARNQPQHF TGTGCCAGCAGTTATCAAGGGGCCCGAAATCAGCCCCAGCATTTT TRBV6-6 - TRBJ1-5 -
CASSADRTNEKLFF TGTGCCAGCTCAGCGGACAGAACTAATGAAAAACTGTTTTTT TRBV18 - TRBJ1-4 -
CASSYSWGGTGGEKDTEAFF TGTGCCAGCTCCTATTCTTGGGGCGGGACAGGGGGCGAAAAGGACACTGAAGCTTTCTTT TRBV7-8 - TRBJ1-1 TRBD1
CAIKTYGGVGYTF TGTGCCATCAAGACCTATGGGGGCGTTGGCTACACCTTC TRBV10-3 - TRBJ1-2 -
CASSLVQAIGNTIYF TGTGCCAGCAGTTTGGTACAGGCAATAGGAAACACCATATATTTT TRBV28 - TRBJ1-3 -
CASSLASVGGETQYF TGTGCCAGCAGTTTAGCTTCAGTGGGGGGAGAGACCCAGTACTTC TRBV28 few TRBJ2-5 -
CASSLLQRSDTQYF TGTGCCAGCAGCTTACTGCAGCGCTCAGATACGCAGTATTTT TRBV7-2 - TRBJ2-3 -
CASSWKASASESNEQFF TGTGCCAGCAGCTGGAAGGCTAGCGCCTCTGAAAGCAATGAGCAGTTCTTC TRBV5-4 - TRBJ2-1 -
CASSSKPNSEAFF TGTGCCAGCAGCTCGAAACCCAACAGTGAAGCTTTCTTT TRBV5-6 - TRBJ1-1 -
CAWSRVSTEAFF TGTGCCTGGAGCAGGGTGTCCACTGAAGCTTTCTTT TRBV30 few TRBJ1-1 -
CASTPKRGYGNIQYF TGTGCCAGCACCCCTAAGCGAGGGTATGGGAACATTCAGTACTTC TRBV6-5 - TRBJ2-4 -
CASTGQGAGTGELFF TGTGCCAGCACTGGACAGGGGGCGGGCACCGGGGAGCTGTTTTTT TRBV2 - TRBJ2-2 TRBD1
CASSPDSLRLNYGYTF TGTGCCAGCTCACCGGACAGCTTGAGGCTTAACTATGGCTACACCTTC TRBV18 - TRBJ1-2 -
CASSLEGGYGGYTF TGTGCCAGCAGCTTAGAAGGAGGGTATGGTGGCTACACCTTC TRBV11-2 - TRBJ1-2 -
CASSVSSGYEQFF TGCGCCAGCAGCGTGTCTAGCGGGTATGAGCAGTTCTTC TRBV5-1 - TRBJ2-1 TRBD2
CASRSDRGWYNSPLHF TGTGCCAGCAGATCGGACAGGGGTTGGTATAATTCACCCCTCCACTTT TRBV28 few TRBJ1-6 TRBD1
CASSHGLAGGAQDTQYF TGCGCCAGCAGCCACGGACTAGCGGGGGGGGCCCAAGATACGCAGTATTTT TRBV5-1 - TRBJ2-3 TRBD2
CASSSGVTSGGTDTQYF TGTGCCAGCAGCTCGGGGGTAACTAGCGGGGGCACAGATACGCAGTATTTT TRBV13 - TRBJ2-3 TRBD2
CASSFNRGYGYTF TGTGCCAGCAGCTTTAACAGGGGCTATGGCTACACCTTC TRBV7-8 - TRBJ1-2 TRBD1
CASSYGTPGDTQYF TGCGCCAGCAGCTACGGGACTCCGGGGGATACGCAGTATTTT TRBV5-1 once TRBJ2-3 -
CASSRYGGAADGYTF TGTGCCAGCAGCCGCTATGGAGGGGCGGCTGATGGCTACACCTTC TRBV6-5 - TRBJ1-2 -
CASSYGTGVFEQYF TGTGCCAGCAGTTATGGGACAGGGGTATTCGAGCAGTACTTC TRBV6-5 once TRBJ2-7 TRBD1
CASSRQGVVNEQYF TGTGCCAGCAGTCGCCAAGGGGTGGTGAACGAGCAGTACTTC TRBV6-5 - TRBJ2-7 -
CASSVGSAEGGTQYF TGTGCCAGCAGCGTAGGGTCGGCGGAAGGCGGGACCCAGTACTTC TRBV9 - TRBJ2-5 -
CASRLALEGESTDTQYF TGTGCAAGTCGCTTAGCGCTTGAAGGGGAAAGCACAGATACGCAGTATTTT TRBV12-2 - TRBJ2-3 -
CASSRQSLQETQYF TGTGCCAGCAGTCGACAAAGCCTCCAAGAGACCCAGTACTTC TRBV2 few TRBJ2-5 -
CASSADIIYEQYF TGTGCCAGCAGTGCGGACATTATCTACGAGCAGTACTTC TRBV2 - TRBJ2-7 -
CASSLDPGPPGELFF TGTGCCAGCAGCTTGGATCCAGGGCCCCCCGGGGAGCTGTTTTTT TRBV5-5 - TRBJ2-2 -
CAWREGNGLGGREQYF TGTGCCTGGAGGGAGGGGAATGGGTTGGGGGGTCGCGAGCAGTACTTC TRBV30 - TRBJ2-7 -
CASSQPDSGNEKLFF TGTGCCAGCAGCCAACCGGACTCGGGTAATGAAAAACTGTTTTTT TRBV4-2 - TRBJ1-4 -
CASSLLAPQRTGNYGYTF TGTGCCAGCAGTTTATTGGCACCCCAACGTACGGGGAACTATGGCTACACCTTC TRBV28 - TRBJ1-2 -
CASSPGLAGHYEQYF TGTGCCAGCAGCCCCGGTCTAGCGGGACACTACGAGCAGTACTTC TRBV2 - TRBJ2-7 TRBD2
CASSIRGSTDTQYF TGTGCCAGCAGCATTCGGGGATCCACAGATACGCAGTATTTT TRBV9 - TRBJ2-3 -
CASRQRTVPEAFF TGTGCCAGCAGACAGAGGACAGTCCCTGAAGCTTTCTTT TRBV6-1 - TRBJ1-1 -
CSTGTDNYGYTF TGCAGCACCGGGACAGACAACTATGGCTACACCTTC TRBV29-1 - TRBJ1-2 TRBD1
CASSLGGSFNEQFF TGTGCTAGCAGCTTAGGCGGCAGCTTCAATGAGCAGTTCTTC TRBV7-7 - TRBJ2-1 -
CASSLGQVSGELFF TGTGCCAGCAGCTTGGGACAGGTCTCCGGGGAGCTGTTTTTT TRBV11-2 few TRBJ2-2 TRBD1
CASSVGGRVNEQFF TGTGCCAGCAGCGTAGGGGGCCGGGTCAATGAGCAGTTCTTC TRBV9 few TRBJ2-1 -